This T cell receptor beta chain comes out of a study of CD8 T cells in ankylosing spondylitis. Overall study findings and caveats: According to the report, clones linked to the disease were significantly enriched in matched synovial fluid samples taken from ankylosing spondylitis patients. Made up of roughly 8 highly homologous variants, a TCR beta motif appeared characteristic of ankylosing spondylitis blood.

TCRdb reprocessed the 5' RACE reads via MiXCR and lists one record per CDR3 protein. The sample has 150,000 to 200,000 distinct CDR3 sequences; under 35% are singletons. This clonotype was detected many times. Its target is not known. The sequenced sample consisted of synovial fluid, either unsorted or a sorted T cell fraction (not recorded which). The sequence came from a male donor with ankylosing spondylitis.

CDR3 residues: CASSQSRGQETQYF. CDR3 sequence (DNA): TGTGCCAGCAGCCAAAGTAGGGGGCAAGAGACCCAGTACTTC. This rearrangement joins TRBV3-1 to TRBJ2-5; a possible D gene is TRBD1 (6 bases). The CDR3 runs 14 residues. V lost 2 bases, J lost 2 bases, and 9 bases lay in between. CDR1 LGHDT and CDR2 YNNKEL come from the germline V gene (reference sequence).